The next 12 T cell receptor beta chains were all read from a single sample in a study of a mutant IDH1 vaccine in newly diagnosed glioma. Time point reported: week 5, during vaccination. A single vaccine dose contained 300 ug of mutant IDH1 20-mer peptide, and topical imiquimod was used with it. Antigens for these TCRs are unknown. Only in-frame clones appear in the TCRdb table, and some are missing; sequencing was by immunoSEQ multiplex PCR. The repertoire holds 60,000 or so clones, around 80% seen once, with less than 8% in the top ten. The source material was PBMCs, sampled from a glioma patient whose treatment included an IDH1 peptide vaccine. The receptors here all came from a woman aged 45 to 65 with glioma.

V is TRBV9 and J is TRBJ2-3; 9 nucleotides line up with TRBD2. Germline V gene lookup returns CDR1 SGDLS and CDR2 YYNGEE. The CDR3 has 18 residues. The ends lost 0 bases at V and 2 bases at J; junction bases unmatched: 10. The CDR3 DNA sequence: TGTGCCAGCAGCGTAGGCAGGGAGGCGGGGGGGCACACAGATACGCAGTATTTT. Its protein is CASSVGREAGGHTDTQYF.

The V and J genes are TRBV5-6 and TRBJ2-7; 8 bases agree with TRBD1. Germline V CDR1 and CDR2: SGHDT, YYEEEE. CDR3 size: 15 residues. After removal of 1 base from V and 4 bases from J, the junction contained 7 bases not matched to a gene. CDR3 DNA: TGTGCCAGCAGCTTGCGGGACAGGAGGCCATACGAGCAGTACTTC. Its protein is CASSLRDRRPYEQYF.

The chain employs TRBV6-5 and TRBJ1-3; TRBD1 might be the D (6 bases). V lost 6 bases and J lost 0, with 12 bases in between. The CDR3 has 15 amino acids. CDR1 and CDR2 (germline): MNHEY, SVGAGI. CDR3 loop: CASSPGTSSGNTIYF. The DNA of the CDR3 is TGTGCCAGCAGCCCCGGGACAAGCTCTGGAAACACCATATATTTT.

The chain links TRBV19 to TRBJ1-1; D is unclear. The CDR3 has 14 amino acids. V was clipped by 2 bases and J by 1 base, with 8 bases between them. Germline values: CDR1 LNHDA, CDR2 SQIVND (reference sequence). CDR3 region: CASSINWQNTEAFF. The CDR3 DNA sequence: TGTGCCAGTAGTATAAATTGGCAGAACACTGAAGCTTTCTTT.

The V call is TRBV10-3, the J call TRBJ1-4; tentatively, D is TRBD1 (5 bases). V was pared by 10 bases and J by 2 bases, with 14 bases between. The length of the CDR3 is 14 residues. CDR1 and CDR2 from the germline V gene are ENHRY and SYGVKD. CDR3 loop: CAKVSSGTNEKLFF. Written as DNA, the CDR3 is TGTGCCAAAGTTTCGTCAGGGACTAATGAAAAACTGTTTTTT.

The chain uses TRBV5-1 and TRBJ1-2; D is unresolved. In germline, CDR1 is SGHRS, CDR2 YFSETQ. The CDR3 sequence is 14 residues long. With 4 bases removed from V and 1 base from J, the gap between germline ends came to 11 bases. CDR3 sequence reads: CASSVDILNYGYTF. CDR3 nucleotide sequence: TGCGCCAGCAGCGTAGACATACTTAACTATGGCTACACCTTC.

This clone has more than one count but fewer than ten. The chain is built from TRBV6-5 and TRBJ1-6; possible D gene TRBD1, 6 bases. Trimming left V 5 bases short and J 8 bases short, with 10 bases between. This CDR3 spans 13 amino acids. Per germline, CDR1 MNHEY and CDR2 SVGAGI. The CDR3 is CASSDNRDSPLHF. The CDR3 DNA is TGTGCCAGCAGTGACAACAGGGATTCACCCCTCCACTTT.

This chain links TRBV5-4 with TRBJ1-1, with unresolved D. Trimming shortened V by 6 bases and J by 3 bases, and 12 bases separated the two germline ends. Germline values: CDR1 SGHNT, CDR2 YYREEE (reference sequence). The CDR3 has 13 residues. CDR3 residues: CASNERGDTEAFF. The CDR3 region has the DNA TGTGCCAGCAACGAGCGTGGAGACACTGAAGCTTTCTTT.

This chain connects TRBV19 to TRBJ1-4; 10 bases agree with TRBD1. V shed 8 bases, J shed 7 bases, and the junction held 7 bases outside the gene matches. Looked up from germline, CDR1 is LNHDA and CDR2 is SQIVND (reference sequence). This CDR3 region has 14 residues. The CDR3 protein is CASSRDRGGEKLFF. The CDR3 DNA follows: TGTGCCAGTTCCAGGGACAGGGGAGGTGAAAAACTGTTTTTT.

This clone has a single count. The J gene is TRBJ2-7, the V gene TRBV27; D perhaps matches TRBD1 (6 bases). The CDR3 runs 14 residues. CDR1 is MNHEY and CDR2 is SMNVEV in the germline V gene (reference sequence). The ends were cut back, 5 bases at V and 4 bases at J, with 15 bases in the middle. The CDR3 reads CASSPSVGGYEQYF. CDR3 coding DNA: TGTGCCAGCAGTCCTTCAGTAGGGGGTTACGAGCAGTACTTC.

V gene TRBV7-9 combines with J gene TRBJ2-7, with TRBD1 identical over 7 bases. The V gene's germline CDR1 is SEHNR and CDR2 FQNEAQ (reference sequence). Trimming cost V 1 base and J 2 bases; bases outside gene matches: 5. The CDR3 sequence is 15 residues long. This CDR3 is CASSLGGGKAYEQYF. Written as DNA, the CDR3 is TGTGCCAGCAGCTTAGGAGGGGGCAAGGCCTACGAGCAGTACTTC.

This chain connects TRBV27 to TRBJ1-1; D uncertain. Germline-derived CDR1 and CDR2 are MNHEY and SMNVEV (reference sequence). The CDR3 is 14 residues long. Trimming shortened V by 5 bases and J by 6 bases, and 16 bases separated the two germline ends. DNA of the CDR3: TGTGCCAGCAGTGCCGTAGGCGGGGTCGCTGAAGCTTTCTTT. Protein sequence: CASSAVGGVAEAFF.